A single sample is the source of the 20 T cell receptor beta chains below, sequenced in a study of siplizumab effects on memory and regulatory T cells. The assay was immunoSEQ multiplex PCR, and TCRdb's table has in-frame clones only and misses some. The sample records tens of thousands of clones, around 95% being singletons. Source material: CD8+ T cells sorted from blood. Source of these receptors: a human donor in good health.

This clone was picked up one time. The genes are TRBV6-5 and TRBJ2-5; D unresolved. The germline gives CDR1 MNHEY, CDR2 SVGAGI. Trimming left V 5 bases short and J 0 bases short, with 4 bases between. The CDR3 is 12 amino acids. CDR3 DNA: TGTGCCAGCAGTGGGGACCAAGAGACCCAGTACTTC. This codes for CASSGDQETQYF.

The rearrangement links TRBV29-1 to TRBJ2-5; TRBD2 might be the D (5 bases). The CDR3 covers 16 residues. With 0 bases removed from V and 4 bases from J, the gap between germline ends came to 18 bases. Germline V lookup: CDR1 SQVTM, CDR2 ANQGSEA. The CDR3 here is CSVEDVGERLSETQYF. CDR3 nucleotide sequence: TGCAGCGTTGAAGATGTGGGAGAGAGGCTGTCAGAGACCCAGTACTTC. Complete variable domain (other parts from reference TRBV29-1 and TRBJ2-5): SAVISQKPSRDICQRGTSLTIQCQVDSQVTMMFWYRQQPGQSLTLIATANQGSEATYESGFVIDKFPISRPNLTFSTLTVSNMSPEDSSIYLCSVEDVGERLSETQYFGPGTRLLVL.

The chain is built from TRBV6-5 and TRBJ2-2; TRBD1 aligns across 8 bases. Germline-derived CDR1 and CDR2 are MNHEY and SVGAGI. The CDR3 extends over 14 amino acids. V was pared by 8 bases and J by 3 bases, with 5 bases of the junction left unmatched. Here the CDR3 reads CASQGQDYTGELFF. CDR3 sequence (DNA): TGTGCCAGCCAGGGACAGGACTACACCGGGGAGCTGTTTTTT.

V and J are TRBV11-2 and TRBJ2-5; D is perhaps TRBD1 (6 bases). V was shortened by 2 bases and J by 1 base, with 11 bases between the two germline ends. The CDR3 is 15 amino acids. In germline, CDR1 is SGHAT, CDR2 FQNNGV. The CDR3 spells CASSLQQGLQETQYF. CDR3 sequence (DNA): TGTGCCAGCAGCTTACAACAGGGCCTCCAAGAGACCCAGTACTTC.

J is TRBJ2-7 and V is TRBV5-4, with D possibly TRBD2 on 6 matching bases. The length of the CDR3 is 14 residues. From germline, CDR1 is SGHNT and CDR2 YYREEE (reference sequence). Trimming removed 4 bases at V and 2 bases at J, with 13 bases between. The CDR3 sequence is CASSPQAGTYEQYF. In nucleotides, the CDR3 is TGTGCCAGCAGCCCCCAGGCGGGGACCTACGAGCAGTACTTC.

This clone was seen only once. The CDR3 is CATSGTSGSSQYF. As DNA, the CDR3 is TGTGCCACCTCCGGGACTAGCGGGAGTTCGCAGTATTTT. The V gene is TRBV27, the J gene TRBJ2-3, with TRBD2 matching 14 bases. The CDR3 loop spans 13 amino acids. Germline CDR1 is MNHEY and CDR2 is SMNVEV (reference sequence). Trimming took 10 bases from V and 10 from J; bases not matched to a gene: 7.

The rearrangement uses TRBV27 and TRBJ2-7, with no clear D. The CDR3 is 14 residues long. CDR1 is MNHEY, CDR2 SMNVEV, per germline (reference sequence). Deletions cut 2 bases from V and 0 bases from J, with 8 bases between. CDR3 coding DNA: TGTGCCAGCAGTTTAGGTAGGGACTCCTACGAGCAGTACTTC. Its translation: CASSLGRDSYEQYF.

The chain joins TRBV11-2 to TRBJ1-1; the D is unclear. This CDR3 spans 12 amino acids. Germline V CDR1 and CDR2: SGHAT, FQNNGV. V lost 1 base, J lost 6 bases, and 6 bases lay in between. The CDR3 bases are TGTGCCAGCAGCTTAGGGGCAGCTGAAGCTTTCTTT. Its protein is CASSLGAAEAFF.

This rearrangement joins TRBV19 to TRBJ2-1; 7 bases fit TRBD2. Trimming cost V 7 bases and J 2 bases; bases outside gene matches: 8. The CDR3 spans 15 residues. Germline CDR1 reads LNHDA; CDR2 reads SQIVND (reference sequence). In nucleotides, the CDR3 is TGTGCCAGTACCGGACTAGACCGGGCCTACAATGAGCAGTTCTTC. Residues: CASTGLDRAYNEQFF.

Here the CDR3 DNA reads TGTGCCAGCAGTTCTCGGAACACTGAAGCTTTCTTT. It is translated as CASSSRNTEAFF. The chain couples TRBV27 to TRBJ1-1; D is ambiguous. V was pared by 4 bases and J by 1 base, with 4 bases between. This CDR3 is built from 12 residues. CDR1 MNHEY and CDR2 SMNVEV come from the germline V gene (reference sequence).

The chain uses TRBV7-8 and TRBJ2-5, with D perhaps TRBD2 (6 bases). V lost 1 base and J 7 bases, leaving 13 bases between the germline ends. Germline V CDR1 and CDR2: SGHVS, FQNEAQ. The CDR3 covers 14 residues. CDR3 bases: TGTGCCAGCAGCTTAGGGGCGGGGCCCGGGACCCAGTACTTC. Protein product: CASSLGAGPGTQYF. The full variable domain, with the rest looked up from reference TRBV7-8 and TRBJ2-5, is GAGVSQSPRYKVAKRGQDVALRCDPISGHVSLFWYQQALGQGPEFLTYFQNEAQLDKSGLPSDRFFAERPEGSVSTLKIQRTQQEDSAVYLCASSLGAGPGTQYFGPGTRLLVL.

The rearrangement joins TRBV5-3 to TRBJ2-3; 10 bases match TRBD2. TRBV5-3 is noted as an ORF with a role that remains uncertain. The CDR3 has 15 residues. Unmatched junction bases numbered 5, after V lost 3 bases and J lost 4 bases. The CDR3 loop is CARSSSGRAPDTQYF. The CDR3 region has the DNA TGTGCCAGAAGCTCCAGCGGGAGGGCCCCAGATACGCAGTATTTT.

DNA for the CDR3: TGTGCCAGTATCTCACGGCTAAACCCCGGGAATGAGCAGTTCTTC. Its translation is CASISRLNPGNEQFF. This chain connects TRBV19 to TRBJ2-1; D ambiguous. V lost 7 bases and J lost 7, with 20 bases in between. This CDR3 is 15 amino acids long. The germline CDR1 and CDR2 sequences are LNHDA and SQIVND (reference sequence).

This sequence joins TRBV6-1 and TRBJ2-5; D tentatively fits TRBD1 or TRBD2 (5 bases each). V lost 3 bases and J 4 bases, leaving 18 bases between the germline ends. The germline CDR1 and CDR2 sequences are MNHNS and SASEGT. CDR3 length: 16 residues. The CDR3 here is CASSEGVQNEGETQYF. CDR3 coding DNA: TGTGCCAGCAGTGAGGGGGTTCAGAATGAGGGAGAGACCCAGTACTTC.

The J gene is TRBJ2-1, the V gene TRBV2; 12 nucleotides agree with TRBD2. The CDR3 covers 15 residues. V gave up 5 bases and J gave up 8 bases; unmatched junction bases: 7. Germline loops: CDR1 SNHLY, CDR2 FYNNEI. This chain's CDR3 is CASSSSSGRADEQFF. In DNA form, the CDR3 reads TGTGCCAGCAGTTCCTCTAGCGGGAGGGCCGATGAGCAGTTCTTC.

J is TRBJ1-5 and V is TRBV10-2; D is possibly TRBD1 (5 bases). V dropped 4 bases and J dropped 3 bases, with 16 bases sitting between them. CDR1 is WSHSY, CDR2 SAAADI, per germline. The CDR3 length is 16 residues. CDR3 sequence (DNA): TGCGCCAGCAGTGGGGGCCAATCACTCCCCAATCAGCCCCAGCATTTT. Translated, it gives CASSGGQSLPNQPQHF.

The chain couples TRBV11-2 to TRBJ2-3; D gene uncertain. V was shortened by 5 bases and J by 3 bases, with 9 bases between the two germline ends. The CDR3 is made up of 13 amino acids. Germline V gives CDR1 SGHAT, CDR2 FQNNGV. The CDR3 is CASSPVSTDTQYF. The CDR3 DNA reads as TGTGCCAGCAGCCCGGTTTCGACAGATACGCAGTATTTT.

V is TRBV4-1 and J is TRBJ1-2; a possible D gene is TRBD1 (5 bases). The CDR3 contains 14 residues. CDR1 and CDR2 (germline): MGHRA, YSYEKL. V lost 1 base, J lost 8 bases, and 14 bases lay in between. CDR3 region: CASSQVDGGYGYTF. CDR3 nucleotides: TGCGCCAGCAGCCAAGTCGACGGGGGGTACGGCTACACCTTC.

This clone occurred once. This rearrangement joins TRBV7-6 to TRBJ1-1; D is undetermined. The CDR3 sequence is 16 residues long. Germline assignment: CDR1 SGHVS and CDR2 FNYEAQ. V lost 4 bases to trimming and J lost 4 bases, with 19 bases between them. CDR3 DNA sequence: TGTGCCAGCAGCTCCGTAATCAGACATACAAGCACTGAAGCTTTCTTT. It yields the protein CASSSVIRHTSTEAFF.

The chain links TRBV7-9 to TRBJ2-3, with 9 bases matching TRBD2. Per germline, CDR1 SEHNR and CDR2 FQNEAQ (reference sequence). The V gene end was trimmed by 5 bases and the J gene end by 0 bases; junction bases not matched to a gene: 6. The CDR3 has 16 residues. The CDR3 DNA is TGTGCCAGCAGCGACTATAGCGGGGGAAGCACAGATACGCAGTATTTT. Its protein is CASSDYSGGSTDTQYF.